The 8 T cell receptor beta chains presented below share a single source sample, sequenced in a study of T-cell memory formation after mild COVID-19. TCRdb independently ran MiXCR on the 5' RACE reads; one entry per CDR3 protein. Of a few hundred thousand distinct CDR3 sequences listed, roughly a fifth were seen once; the top ten hold approximately 8.4%. The source material was PBMCs or a T cell subset sorted from them (not recorded which). Receptors originate from an adult woman who had mild COVID-19 (a few samples of this study predate the infection). Cell type and time point are not known.

The chain employs TRBV5-1 and TRBJ2-6; D is perhaps TRBD1 or TRBD2 (5 bases each). CDR1 SGHRS and CDR2 YFSETQ come from the germline V gene. CDR3 size: 16 residues. With 3 bases removed from V and 7 bases from J, the gap between germline ends came to 17 bases. CDR3 nucleotide sequence: TGCGCCAGCAGCTATAGAGGGGCCATTGTCGCCAACGTCCTGACTTTC. This sequence encodes CASSYRGAIVANVLTF.

The chain joins TRBV15 to TRBJ2-7, with D possibly matching TRBD1 (6 bases). The CDR3 extends over 15 amino acids. V was shortened by 0 bases and J by 2 bases, with 11 bases between the two germline ends. Germline V gene sequence: CDR1 LNHNV, CDR2 YYDKDF (reference sequence). The CDR3, as DNA: TGTGCCACCAGCAGAGATTCCAGGACAGCCTACGAGCAGTACTTC. Protein: CATSRDSRTAYEQYF.

This clonotype was found a few times. This chain joins TRBV7-2 and TRBJ2-4; 9 bases match TRBD2. The CDR3 totals 17 residues. CDR1 and CDR2 (germline): SGHTA, FQGNSA. V lost 5 bases to trimming and J lost 3 bases; unmatched junction nucleotides: 11. In DNA, the CDR3 is TGTGCCAGCAGCCCCCGGTTGCTAGCGGGGCGCAAAAACATTCAGTACTTC. Its protein product is CASSPRLLAGRKNIQYF.

The chain is built from TRBV6-5 and TRBJ1-1, with D tentatively TRBD1 (6 bases). This CDR3 is built from 15 residues. Trimming took off 5 bases at V and 5 bases at J, with 18 bases between the two ends. Germline CDR1 MNHEY, CDR2 SVGAGI. As DNA, the CDR3 is TGTGCCAGCAGTCAACAGGGAACGAGTCGGACTGAAGCTTTCTTT. It encodes CASSQQGTSRTEAFF.

The gene calls are TRBV29-1 and TRBJ2-3; 7 positions match TRBD1. Trimming at V came to 7 bases and at J to 5 bases, leaving 9 bases not matched to a gene. Germline V gene sequence: CDR1 SQVTM, CDR2 ANQGSEA. This CDR3 has 13 residues. The CDR3 region has the DNA TGCAGCGGGACAGGAGGCCTGGTAGATACGCAGTATTTT. This gives the protein CSGTGGLVDTQYF.

The chain joins TRBV5-1 to TRBJ2-5; D is unclear. CDR1 SGHRS and CDR2 YFSETQ come from the germline V gene. V was shortened by 0 bases and J by 10 bases, with 10 bases between the two germline ends. The CDR3 has 12 residues. In DNA, the CDR3 is TGCGCCAGCAGCTTGGAAAGGGAAGGCCAGTACTTC. Encoded protein: CASSLEREGQYF.

This clonotype was seen a handful of times. The chain uses TRBV24-1 and TRBJ2-7; D might be TRBD2 (6 bases). V was cut by 4 bases and J by 4 bases, with 13 bases left in between. Germline assignment: CDR1 KGHDR and CDR2 SFDVKD. CDR3 length equals 14 residues. CDR3 protein: CATSDPGSSYEQYF. CDR3 nucleotide sequence: TGTGCCACCAGTGACCCCGGGAGCAGTTACGAGCAGTACTTC.

The chain is built from TRBV4-1 and TRBJ2-3; no firm D call. The CDR3 contains 15 residues. V was cut by 0 bases and J by 0 bases, with 7 bases left in between. Per germline, CDR1 MGHRA and CDR2 YSYEKL. The CDR3 is CASSQETDSTDTQYF. The CDR3 DNA reads as TGCGCCAGCAGCCAAGAAACGGATAGCACAGATACGCAGTATTTT.